The text below deals with one T cell receptor (beta chain). As yet, its antigen is unknown. Subsequent to a culture period of more than 9 days, CD4+ T cells were isolated. Each participant was given two doses of one vaccine (BNT162b2 or mRNA-1273). V lost 8 bases and J 1 base, leaving 16 bases between the germline ends. The CDR3 loop spans 15 amino acids. Looked up from germline, CDR1 is SGHAT and CDR2 is FQNNGV. This specimen comes from a study of vaccination effects on CD4 cells after COVID-19. Assay used: immunoSEQ multiplex PCR; TCRdb lists only in-frame clones, some missing. The sample has around 66,000 clones, around 70% seen once.

Sequenced material: CD4+ T cells from PBMCs cultured without peptide, taken after COVID-19 vaccination. The chain carries TRBV11-2 and TRBJ2-3; D call uncertain. This clonotype was obtained from a human donor who received a COVID-19 vaccine. CDR3 nucleotides: TGTGCCAGCGGATGGGCGAAGGGTCGCACAGATACGCAGTATTTT. This sequence encodes CASGWAKGRTDTQYF.